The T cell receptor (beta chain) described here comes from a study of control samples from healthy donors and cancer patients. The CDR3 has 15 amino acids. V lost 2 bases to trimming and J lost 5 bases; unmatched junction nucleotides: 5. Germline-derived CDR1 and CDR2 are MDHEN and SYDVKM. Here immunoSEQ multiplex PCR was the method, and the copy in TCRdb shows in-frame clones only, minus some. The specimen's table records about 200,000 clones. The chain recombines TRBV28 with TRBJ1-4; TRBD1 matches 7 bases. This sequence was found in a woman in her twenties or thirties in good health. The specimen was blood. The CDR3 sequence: CASSLVGQLNEKLFF. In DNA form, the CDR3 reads TGTGCCAGCAGTTTAGTGGGACAGCTAAATGAAAAACTGTTTTTT. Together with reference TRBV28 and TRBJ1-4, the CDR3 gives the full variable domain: DVKVTQSSRYLVKRTGEKVFLECVQDMDHENMFWYRQDPGLGLRLIYFSYDVKMKEKGDIPEGYSVSREKKERFSLILESASTNQTSMYLCASSLVGQLNEKLFFGSGTQLSVL.